This is a list of T cell receptor beta chains from one sample in a study of T cell repertoires in cytomegalovirus infection. Via MiXCR, TCRdb re-called the reads, giving one row per CDR3 protein. The data contain fewer than 200,000 distinct CDR3 sequences, roughly a fifth of them singletons. Sequenced: PBMCs. These receptors were taken from a human donor in good health (CMV status not recorded). Some clones in this sample may be carry-over from other donors' samples. Both conserved end residues are part of each CDR3. Each record gives: V gene, D gene, J gene, CDR3 protein. A D gene is named only where the DNA matches it firmly.

>TRBV7-2|TRBD1|TRBJ2-6
CASSLRTGGTGANVLTF
>TRBV6-1|TRBD1|TRBJ1-1
CASTDRGRAEAFF
>TRBV5-1|TRBD1|TRBJ1-1
CASSAGQGTTEAFF
>TRBV7-2|-|TRBJ2-7
CASSLDQGSYEQYF
>TRBV7-3|TRBD1|TRBJ2-5
CASSLDREETQYF
>TRBV29-1|TRBD1|TRBJ1-1
CSGKARQGARTEAFF
>TRBV27|-|TRBJ2-7
CASSFYWGLDEQYF
>TRBV6-1|TRBD1|TRBJ2-7
CASSTRDRVYEQYF
>TRBV29-1|-|TRBJ2-7
CSVEEPARGFPEQYF
>TRBV7-9|-|TRBJ1-1
CASRPKVMNTEAFF
>TRBV6-2/TRBV6-3|-|TRBJ1-2
CASSYSTLGYTF
>TRBV10-3|-|TRBJ1-1
CAIGSGGEAFF
>TRBV6-1|-|TRBJ2-7
CASIRENPYEQYF
>TRBV20-1|TRBD1|TRBJ1-1
CSARDGRQGKTEAFF
>TRBV7-2|TRBD2|TRBJ2-1
CASSLVGGSGKGNEQFF
>TRBV7-2|-|TRBJ2-6
CASSLLGPGANVLTF
>TRBV7-3|-|TRBJ2-1
CASSPKGNGEYEQFF
>TRBV28|-|TRBJ1-1
CANSPPGGGTEAFF
>TRBV12-3/TRBV12-4|-|TRBJ2-7
CASTPRASYEQYF
>TRBV20-1|-|TRBJ2-5
CSASRPAGWDQETQYF
>TRBV7-6|-|TRBJ1-4
CASSLEAGREKLFF
>TRBV19|-|TRBJ1-2
CASTDSYYGYTF
>TRBV11-3|-|TRBJ1-1
CASSPSRGETEAFF
>TRBV28|TRBD2|TRBJ2-7
CASSPRRLAGTTEQYF
>TRBV2|TRBD2|TRBJ2-1
CASSEALGTSGSYNEQFF
>TRBV2|-|TRBJ2-3
CASTSLGSQYF
>TRBV20-1|TRBD2|TRBJ2-3
CSAEREADTQYF
>TRBV7-3|TRBD2|TRBJ2-2
CASSLIPSGGTGELFF